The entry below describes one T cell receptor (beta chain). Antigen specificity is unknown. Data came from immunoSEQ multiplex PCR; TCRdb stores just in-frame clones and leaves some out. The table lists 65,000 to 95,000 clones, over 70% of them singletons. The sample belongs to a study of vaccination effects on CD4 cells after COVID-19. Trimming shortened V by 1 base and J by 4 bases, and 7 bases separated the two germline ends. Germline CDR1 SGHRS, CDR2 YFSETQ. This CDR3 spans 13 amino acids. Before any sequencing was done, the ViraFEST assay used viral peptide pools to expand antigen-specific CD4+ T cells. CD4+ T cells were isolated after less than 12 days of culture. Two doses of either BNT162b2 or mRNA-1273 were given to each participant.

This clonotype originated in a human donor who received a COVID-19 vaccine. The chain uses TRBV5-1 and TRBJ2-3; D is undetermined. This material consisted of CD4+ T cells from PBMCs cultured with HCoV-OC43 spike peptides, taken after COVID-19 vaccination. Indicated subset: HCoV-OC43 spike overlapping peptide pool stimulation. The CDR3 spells CASSLLFPDTQYF. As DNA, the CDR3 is TGCGCCAGCAGCTTGTTGTTCCCAGATACGCAGTATTTT.